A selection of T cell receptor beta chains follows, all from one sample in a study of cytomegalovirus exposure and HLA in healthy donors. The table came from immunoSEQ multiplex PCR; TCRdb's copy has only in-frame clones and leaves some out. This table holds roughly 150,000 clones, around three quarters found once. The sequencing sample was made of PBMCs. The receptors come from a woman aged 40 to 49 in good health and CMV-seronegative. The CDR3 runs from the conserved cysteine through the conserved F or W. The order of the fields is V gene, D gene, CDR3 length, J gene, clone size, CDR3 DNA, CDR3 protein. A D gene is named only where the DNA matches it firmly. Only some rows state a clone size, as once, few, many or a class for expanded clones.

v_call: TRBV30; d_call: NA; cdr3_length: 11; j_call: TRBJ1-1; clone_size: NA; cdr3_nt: TGTGCCTGGAGCTTTTACACTGAAGCTTTCTTT; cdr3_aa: CAWSFYTEAFF
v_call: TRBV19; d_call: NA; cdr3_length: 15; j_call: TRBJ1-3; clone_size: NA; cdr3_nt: TGTGCCAGTAGTACCTGGGGACTCTCTGGAAACACCATATATTTT; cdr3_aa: CASSTWGLSGNTIYF
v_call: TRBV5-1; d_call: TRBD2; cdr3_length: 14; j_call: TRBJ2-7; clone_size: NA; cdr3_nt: TGCGCCAGCAGTCTTAGCGGGGGGGACCTCGAGCAGTACTTC; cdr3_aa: CASSLSGGDLEQYF
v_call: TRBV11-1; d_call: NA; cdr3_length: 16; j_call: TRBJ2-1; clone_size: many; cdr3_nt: TGTGCCAGCAGCTTAAGGACCAGCGGGTTAGTGGATGAGCAGTTCTTC; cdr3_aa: CASSLRTSGLVDEQFF
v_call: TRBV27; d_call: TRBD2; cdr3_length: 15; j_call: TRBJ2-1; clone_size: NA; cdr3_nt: TGTGCCAGCAGCACTAGCGGGGGGGCCATCAATGAGCAGTTCTTC; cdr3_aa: CASSTSGGAINEQFF
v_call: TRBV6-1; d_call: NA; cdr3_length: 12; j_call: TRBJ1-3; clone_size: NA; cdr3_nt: TGTGCCAGCAGCGAGACTGTGGACACCATATATTTT; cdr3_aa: CASSETVDTIYF
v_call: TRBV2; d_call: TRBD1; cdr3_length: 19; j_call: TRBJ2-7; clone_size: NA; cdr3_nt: TGTGCCAGCAGTGATGACGAGACAGGGATCCCATCATCCTACTACGAGCAGTACTTC; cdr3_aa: CASSDDETGIPSSYYEQYF
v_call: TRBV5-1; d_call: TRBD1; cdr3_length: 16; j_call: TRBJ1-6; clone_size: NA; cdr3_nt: TGCGCCAGCAGCTTGGGAGGACAGGGCTATAATTCACCCCTCCACTTT; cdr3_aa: CASSLGGQGYNSPLHF
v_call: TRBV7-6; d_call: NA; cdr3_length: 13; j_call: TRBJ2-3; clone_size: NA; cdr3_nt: TGTGCCAGCAGCTACCGACTAGCAGATACGCAGTATTTT; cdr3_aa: CASSYRLADTQYF
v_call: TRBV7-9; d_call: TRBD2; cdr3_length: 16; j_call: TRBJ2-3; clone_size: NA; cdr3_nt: TGTGCCAGCAGCTTTTCACTAGCGGGGGGGTCGGATACGCAGTATTTT; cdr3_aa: CASSFSLAGGSDTQYF
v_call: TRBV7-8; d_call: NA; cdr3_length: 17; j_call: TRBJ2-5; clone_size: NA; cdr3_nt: TGTGCCAGCAGCTTAGCGTCGGCAGGGGCTGGTTGGGAGACCCAGTACTTC; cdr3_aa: CASSLASAGAGWETQYF
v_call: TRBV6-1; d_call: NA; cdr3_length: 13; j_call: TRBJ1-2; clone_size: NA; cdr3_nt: TGTGCCAGCACCGCAAGGGCAGGGGACGGCTACACCTTC; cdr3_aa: CASTARAGDGYTF
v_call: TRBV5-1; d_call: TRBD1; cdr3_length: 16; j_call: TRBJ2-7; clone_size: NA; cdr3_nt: TGCGCCAGCAGCCTGAACACAGGGGGCTGGAGCAACGAGCAGTACTTC; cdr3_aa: CASSLNTGGWSNEQYF
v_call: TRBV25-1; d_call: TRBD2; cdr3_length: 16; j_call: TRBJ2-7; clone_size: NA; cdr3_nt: TGTGCCAGCAGTAGTCTCCTAACGGGAGGGATCCACGAGCAGTACTTC; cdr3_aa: CASSSLLTGGIHEQYF
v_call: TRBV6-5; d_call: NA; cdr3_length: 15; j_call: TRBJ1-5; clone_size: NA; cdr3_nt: TGTGCCAGCAGTTATACACAGGGCGGAAATCAGCCCCAGCATTTT; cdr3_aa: CASSYTQGGNQPQHF
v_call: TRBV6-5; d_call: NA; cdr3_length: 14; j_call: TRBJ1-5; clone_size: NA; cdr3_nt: TGTGCCAGCAGTTACTACAGTAGCAATCAGCCCCAGCATTTT; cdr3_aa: CASSYYSSNQPQHF
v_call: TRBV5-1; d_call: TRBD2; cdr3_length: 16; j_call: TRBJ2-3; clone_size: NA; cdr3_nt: TGCGCCAGCAGCCTCGGACTAGCGGCTATCACAGATACGCAGTATTTT; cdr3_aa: CASSLGLAAITDTQYF
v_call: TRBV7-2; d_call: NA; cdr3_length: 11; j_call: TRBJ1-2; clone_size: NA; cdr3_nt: TGTGCCAGCAGCCCTGGCTCAGGGCCGACCTTC; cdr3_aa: CASSPGSGPTF
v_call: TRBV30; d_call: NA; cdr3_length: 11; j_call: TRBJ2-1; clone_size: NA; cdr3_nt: TGTGCCTGGGCGGCTAGAAATGAGCAGTTCTTC; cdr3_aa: CAWAARNEQFF
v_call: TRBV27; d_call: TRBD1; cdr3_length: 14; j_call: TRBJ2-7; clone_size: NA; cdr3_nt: TGTGCCAGCAGTCCAGGGACAGCACCCTACGAGCAGTACTTC; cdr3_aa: CASSPGTAPYEQYF
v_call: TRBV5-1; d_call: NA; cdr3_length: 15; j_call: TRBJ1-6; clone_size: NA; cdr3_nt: TGCGCCAGCAGCTACCACCAGGGGCGTAATTCACCCCTCCACTTT; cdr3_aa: CASSYHQGRNSPLHF
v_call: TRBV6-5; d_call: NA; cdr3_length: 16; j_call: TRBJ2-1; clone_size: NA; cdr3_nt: NA; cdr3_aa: CASSSSGTSGSNEQFF
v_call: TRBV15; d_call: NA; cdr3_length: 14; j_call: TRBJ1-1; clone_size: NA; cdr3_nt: TGTGCCACCAGCAGAGCCAGGGTGGCCACTGAAGCTTTCTTT; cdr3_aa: CATSRARVATEAFF
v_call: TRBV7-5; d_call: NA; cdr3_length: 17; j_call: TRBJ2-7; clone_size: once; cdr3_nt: TGTGTCAGAAGCTTAGTCTTAGGGACAGGGGTTGCCTACGAGCAGTACTTC; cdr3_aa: CVRSLVLGTGVAYEQYF
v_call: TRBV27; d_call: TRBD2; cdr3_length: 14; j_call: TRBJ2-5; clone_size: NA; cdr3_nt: TGTGCCAGCAGTCCGGGACTACAAAAAGAGACCCAGTACTTC; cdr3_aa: CASSPGLQKETQYF
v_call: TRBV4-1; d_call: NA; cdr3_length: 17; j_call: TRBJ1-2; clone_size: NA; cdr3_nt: TGCGCCAGCAGCCAAGGGCGGGCTTTTAGAATTAACTATGGCTACACCTTC; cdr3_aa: CASSQGRAFRINYGYTF
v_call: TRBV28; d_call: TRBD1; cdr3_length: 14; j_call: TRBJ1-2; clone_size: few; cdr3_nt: TGTGCCAGCAGTTTCGGGGACAGTGCTAGCGGCTACACCTTC; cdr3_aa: CASSFGDSASGYTF
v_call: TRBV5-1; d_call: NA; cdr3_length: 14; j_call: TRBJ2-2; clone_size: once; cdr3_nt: TGCGCCAGCAGCTTTAACTCCTCCCCCGGGGAGCTGTTTTTT; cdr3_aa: CASSFNSSPGELFF
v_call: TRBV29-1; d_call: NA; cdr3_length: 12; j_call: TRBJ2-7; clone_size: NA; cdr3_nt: TGCAGCGTTGAGCAGGTTGGATACGAGCAGTACTTC; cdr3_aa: CSVEQVGYEQYF
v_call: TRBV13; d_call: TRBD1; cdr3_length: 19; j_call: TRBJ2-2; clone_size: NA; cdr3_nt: TGTGCCAGCAGCTTGGATCAAACAGGGGGTGCCGCGAACACCGGGGAGCTGTTTTTT; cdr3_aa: CASSLDQTGGAANTGELFF
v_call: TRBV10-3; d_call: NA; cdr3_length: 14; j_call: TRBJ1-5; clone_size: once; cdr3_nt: TGTGCCATAGCGCAGGGGCTGAACAATCAGCCCCAGCATTTT; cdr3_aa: CAIAQGLNNQPQHF
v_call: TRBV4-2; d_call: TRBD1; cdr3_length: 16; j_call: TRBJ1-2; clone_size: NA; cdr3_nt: TGTGCCAGCAGCCAGCTTGGAACAGGGGCCGCAGGGGGCTACACCTTC; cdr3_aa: CASSQLGTGAAGGYTF
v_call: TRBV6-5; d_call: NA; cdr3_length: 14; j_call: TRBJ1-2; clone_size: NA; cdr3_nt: TGTGCCAGCAGGCCGGGAGGCGCTAACTATGGCTACACCTTC; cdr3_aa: CASRPGGANYGYTF
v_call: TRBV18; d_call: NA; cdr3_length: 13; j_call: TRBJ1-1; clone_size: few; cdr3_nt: TGTGCCAGCTCACCACCGACAGGACGGAATGCTTTCTTT; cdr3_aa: CASSPPTGRNAFF
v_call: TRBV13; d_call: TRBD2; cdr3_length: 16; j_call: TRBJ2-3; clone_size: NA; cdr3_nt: TGTGCCAGCAGCTTAGAGGCGGGAGAGACTTGGGATACGCAGTATTTT; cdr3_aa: CASSLEAGETWDTQYF
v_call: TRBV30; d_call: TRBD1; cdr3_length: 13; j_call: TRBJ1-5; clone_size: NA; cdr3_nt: TGTGCCTGGAGCGCGACAGGGCGACAGCCCCAGCATTTT; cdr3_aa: CAWSATGRQPQHF